This T cell receptor beta chain was recovered during a study of sequential checkpoint blockade in melanoma. Treatment in this sample: randomized to nivolumab then ipilimumab (arm A) or the reverse (arm B). TCRdb's table, derived via immunoSEQ multiplex PCR, lists solely in-frame clones and lacks some. The sample includes tens of thousands of clones, 80% to 90% of them seen just once. The table lists this clone with a few counts. The source was CD8+ T cells sorted from blood (inferred from file names), collected from a patient given nivolumab and ipilimumab in sequence. This receptor was obtained from a human donor with melanoma.

CDR3 DNA sequence: TGTGCCAGCAGTGACTCGAGTAGCACAGATACGCAGTATTTT. Its translation is CASSDSSSTDTQYF. This chain links TRBV6-4 with TRBJ2-3, with D hard to call. Germline loops: CDR1 MRHNA, CDR2 SNTAGT. CDR3 size: 14 residues. V dropped 0 bases and J dropped 0 bases, with 4 bases sitting between them.